The 21 T cell receptor beta chains in this list originate from one sample, sequenced in a study of radiation and T cells in renal cell carcinoma. Time point described: blood 4 weeks post-SBRT, at nephrectomy. Treatment given: 15 Gy SBRT to primary tumor, nephrectomy 4 weeks later. TCRdb keeps only in-frame clones here, not all; method: immunoSEQ multiplex PCR. Of some 150,000 clones listed, roughly 90% are singletons. The specimen comprised blood, sampled from a patient whose treatment included radiotherapy and nephrectomy. Receptor source: a woman in her 50s with renal cell carcinoma.

This sequence joins TRBV7-9 and TRBJ2-3; D is perhaps TRBD2 (6 bases). Trimming shortened V by 8 bases and J by 5 bases, and 8 bases separated the two germline ends. The germline V gene has CDR1 SEHNR and CDR2 FQNEAQ (reference sequence). The CDR3 spans 11 residues. The CDR3: CASGLKDTQYF. The CDR3 DNA reads TGTGCCAGCGGACTAAAAGATACGCAGTATTTT.

The chain links TRBV11-3 to TRBJ2-1; no reliable D call. Germline CDR1 is SGHNT and CDR2 is YENEEA. V was cut by 7 bases and J by 14 bases, with 12 bases left in between. The CDR3 totals 10 residues. The CDR3 protein is CASTTTWEFF. As DNA, the CDR3 is TGTGCCAGCACTACGACATGGGAGTTCTTC.

The chain employs TRBV5-5 and TRBJ2-3; 7 bases are shared with TRBD2. Germline loops: CDR1 SGHKS, CDR2 YYEKEE (reference sequence). The CDR3 covers 14 residues. J gave up 4 bases and V 6 bases, and 8 bases lay outside the gene matches. The CDR3 region is CASTRDYRPDTQYF. The DNA for the CDR3 is TGTGCCAGCACCCGGGACTACCGCCCAGATACGCAGTATTTT.

This chain uses TRBV5-1 with TRBJ2-1; 7 bases agree with TRBD2. The CDR3 runs to 14 residues. The germline gives CDR1 SGHRS, CDR2 YFSETQ. The ends lost 4 bases at V and 4 bases at J; junction bases unmatched: 5. The CDR3 loop reads CASSGTIPYNEQFF. CDR3 nucleotide sequence: TGCGCCAGCAGCGGGACTATCCCTTACAATGAGCAGTTCTTC.

The sample holds one count of this clone. The chain has TRBV28 and TRBJ1-1; D is uncertain. The V and J ends lost 1 base and 4 bases respectively, with 13 bases between them. Germline assignment: CDR1 MDHEN and CDR2 SYDVKM. CDR3 size: 15 residues. The CDR3 sequence is CASSLSVRRTTEAFF. DNA of the CDR3: TGTGCCAGCAGTTTATCGGTCAGACGAACCACTGAAGCTTTCTTT.

The rearrangement joins TRBV4-2 to TRBJ2-1; TRBD2 matches at 7 bases. This CDR3 region has 16 residues. With V trimmed by 3 bases and J by 0 bases, 5 bases remained unmatched. Germline-derived CDR1 and CDR2 are LGHNA and YNFKEQ. The CDR3 spells CASSQAGTNSYNEQFF. In DNA, the CDR3 is TGTGCCAGCAGCCAGGCCGGGACTAACTCCTACAATGAGCAGTTCTTC.

This chain joins TRBV5-1 and TRBJ2-7, with D perhaps TRBD1 or TRBD2 (5 bases each). CDR3 size: 15 residues. Germline V lookup: CDR1 SGHRS, CDR2 YFSETQ. V was trimmed by 2 bases and J by 5 bases, leaving 17 bases between them. The CDR3 DNA reads as TGCGCCAGCAGCTTCGAGGGGCGCAGCCTTGACGAGCAGTACTTC. Its protein product is CASSFEGRSLDEQYF.

The V gene is TRBV5-1, the J gene TRBJ2-5; D tentatively fits TRBD1 or TRBD2 (5 bases each). V lost 4 bases to trimming and J lost 5 bases, with 12 bases between them. Germline V gives CDR1 SGHRS, CDR2 YFSETQ. The CDR3 sequence is 13 residues long. The chain's CDR3 is CASSGRWGETQYF. CDR3 bases: TGCGCCAGCAGCGGAAGGTGGGGGGAGACCCAGTACTTC.

The chain recombines TRBV7-2 with TRBJ2-7, with 9 bases that match TRBD2. Per the germline V gene, CDR1 is SGHTA and CDR2 is FQGNSA. The ends lost 1 base at V and 2 bases at J; junction bases unmatched: 3. CDR3 length: 15 residues. In DNA, the CDR3 is TGTGCCAGCAGCTTAGGAGCGGGGGGAGCCTACGAGCAGTACTTC. It encodes CASSLGAGGAYEQYF.

This clone has a handful of counts. The chain is built from TRBV4-3 and TRBJ1-1; no firm D call. The CDR3 has 13 residues. CDR1 is LGHNA and CDR2 is YSLEER in the germline V gene. Deletions cut 4 bases from V and 5 bases from J, with 11 bases between. CDR3 region: CASSLLEETEAFF. Written as DNA, the CDR3 is TGCGCCAGCAGCCTCCTGGAGGAAACTGAAGCTTTCTTT.

This clone was seen only a few times. The CDR3 here is CASSYSLNYGYTF. DNA for the CDR3: TGTGCCAGCAGTTACTCCCTTAACTATGGCTACACCTTC. The J gene is TRBJ1-2, the V gene TRBV6-5; D is undetermined. Trimming cost V 0 bases and J 1 base, with 3 bases left between them. This CDR3 comprises 13 residues. The germline V gene has CDR1 MNHEY and CDR2 SVGAGI.

This chain uses TRBV5-4 with TRBJ1-5; 8 bases are shared with TRBD1. The V gene end was trimmed by 3 bases and the J gene end by 4 bases; junction bases not matched to a gene: 3. Germline loops: CDR1 SGHNT, CDR2 YYREEE (reference sequence). The CDR3 consists of 14 residues. The CDR3 loop is CASSSGQENQPQHF. CDR3 DNA: TGTGCCAGCAGCTCGGGACAGGAGAATCAGCCCCAGCATTTT.

The chain joins TRBV7-7 to TRBJ2-7, with a possible D match to TRBD2 (5 bases). The V gene's germline CDR1 is SSHAT and CDR2 FNYEAQ (reference sequence). The CDR3 totals 13 residues. Trimming shortened V by 5 bases and J by 6 bases, and 14 bases separated the two germline ends. In DNA form, the CDR3 reads TGTGCCAGCAGCAGCGGTCCGTATGGCGAGCAGTACTTC. It yields the protein CASSSGPYGEQYF.

This chain links TRBV4-3 with TRBJ1-6; TRBD1 might be the D (6 bases). The CDR3 extends over 16 amino acids. The V end was cut by 1 base, the J end by 9 bases, with 16 bases between. Germline V gene data show CDR1 as LGHNA and CDR2 as YSLEER. In DNA, the CDR3 is TGCGCCAGCAGCCAAGGCGGTGCAGGGGTAACTTCACCCCTCCACTTT. Its translation: CASSQGGAGVTSPLHF.

The rearrangement joins TRBV28 to TRBJ1-2; no definite D call. The CDR3 runs 14 residues. Germline V gene data show CDR1 as MDHEN and CDR2 as SYDVKM. V was cut by 4 bases and J by 2 bases, with 11 bases left in between. CDR3 nucleotide sequence: TGTGCCAGCAGTTCAACGAATACCAACTATGGCTACACCTTC. Translation: CASSSTNTNYGYTF.

This clone was seen only once. This chain connects TRBV5-6 to TRBJ2-1; D unresolved. Germline assignment: CDR1 SGHDT and CDR2 YYEEEE. This CDR3 is built from 12 residues. Trimming cost V 3 bases and J 6 bases, with 7 bases left between them. The CDR3 loop reads CASSSLSNEQFF. DNA for the CDR3: TGTGCCAGCAGCTCGCTTTCCAATGAGCAGTTCTTC.

V gene TRBV7-9 combines with J gene TRBJ1-2; D is unresolved. CDR1 SEHNR and CDR2 FQNEAQ come from the germline V gene (reference sequence). CDR3 length equals 13 residues. Between the trimmed V and J ends, which lost 7 bases and 4 bases, there was a span of 13 bases. The CDR3 DNA reads TGTGCCAGCACCTCATGGCCAGGCTATGGCTACACCTTC. Protein: CASTSWPGYGYTF.

V and J are TRBV7-6 and TRBJ2-6; D is unresolved. V gave up 2 bases and J gave up 3 bases, with 5 bases separating them. Germline V CDR1 and CDR2: SGHVS, FNYEAQ. CDR3 size: 14 residues. This chain's CDR3 is CASSLTDGANVLTF. The CDR3 DNA reads TGTGCCAGCAGCTTAACTGATGGGGCCAACGTCCTGACTTTC.

The genes are TRBV5-8 and TRBJ2-7; perhaps D is TRBD1 or TRBD2 (5 bases each). Germline V CDR1 and CDR2: SGHTS, YDEGEE. The V end lost 4 bases, the J end lost 3 bases, and 11 bases lay between the germline ends. This CDR3 comprises 13 residues. CDR3 nucleotide sequence: TGTGCCAGCAGCCGGGACCAGAACTACGAGCAGTACTTC. The encoded protein is CASSRDQNYEQYF.

The gene calls are TRBV7-9 and TRBJ1-1; no clear D. The CDR3 runs to 15 residues. V was cut by 5 bases and J by 2 bases, with 15 bases left in between. Per the germline V gene, CDR1 is SEHNR and CDR2 is FQNEAQ (reference sequence). CDR3 bases: TGTGCCAGCAGCCGGAGCCCCCAAGGAAACACTGAAGCTTTCTTT. It yields the protein CASSRSPQGNTEAFF.

V and J are TRBV28 and TRBJ2-1; the D call may be TRBD1 or TRBD2 (5 bases each). Trimming pared 9 bases from V and 6 bases from J, leaving 21 bases between. This CDR3 region has 15 residues. Germline CDR1 MDHEN, CDR2 SYDVKM. The CDR3 nucleotides read TGTGCCAGTGTTTTTGGGGGAGTATCCGTCAATGAGCAGTTCTTC. This translates into CASVFGGVSVNEQFF.